The 5 T cell receptor beta chains below all came from one sample that was sequenced in a study of T cell responses to AZD1222 COVID-19 vaccine. Produced via immunoSEQ multiplex PCR; TCRdb's table is partial and in-frame only. Among some 130,000 clones, around 90% were seen once, and the ten largest hold 2% to 3%. The specimen comprised peripheral blood, sampled 28 days after the second AZD1222 dose. These TCRs come from an adult who received the AZD1222 COVID-19 vaccine.

The chain has TRBV29-1 and TRBJ2-5; the match to TRBD1 covers 7 bases. The CDR3 runs to 12 residues. Germline-derived CDR1 and CDR2 are SQVTM and ANQGSEA. Losses at the gene ends were 5 bases for V and 3 bases for J; bases not matched to a gene: 3. The CDR3 reads CSVSTGEETQYF. The CDR3 DNA reads as TGCAGCGTTTCTACAGGGGAAGAGACCCAGTACTTC.

This clone turned up a few times. The V and J genes are TRBV5-1 and TRBJ2-5; the D gene is possibly TRBD2 (7 bases). The V gene lost 2 bases and the J gene lost 5 bases, with 13 bases spanning the gap. Germline loops: CDR1 SGHRS, CDR2 YFSETQ. The CDR3 contains 14 residues. In DNA form, the CDR3 reads TGCGCCAGCAGCTTCGGGGGGCCGGGTGAGACCCAGTACTTC. It specifies CASSFGGPGETQYF.

The chain couples TRBV6-2 or TRBV6-3 to TRBJ1-2, with unresolved D. The CDR3 covers 13 residues. Germline V gene lookup returns CDR1 MNHEY and CDR2 SVGEGT. Trimming took 4 bases from V and 8 from J, leaving 14 bases between them. The CDR3, as DNA: TGTGCCAGCAGTTCCTCGGGCCCACGCGGCTACACCTTC. It codes for CASSSSGPRGYTF.

The V call is TRBV24-1, the J call TRBJ1-5; the D gene is possibly TRBD1 (6 bases). The CDR3 sequence is 14 residues long. The germline V and J ends were trimmed by 6 bases and 4 bases, with 12 bases remaining between them. The germline CDR1 and CDR2 sequences are KGHDR and SFDVKD. The CDR3 DNA is TGTGCCACCAGTCGGGGGGGCTGGAATCAGCCCCAGCATTTT. The encoded protein is CATSRGGWNQPQHF.

The chain combines TRBV19 with TRBJ1-5; D is possibly TRBD1 (6 bases). Deletions cut 10 bases from V and 1 base from J, with 17 bases between. Germline V gene sequence: CDR1 LNHDA, CDR2 SQIVND (reference sequence). This CDR3 is 15 amino acids long. As DNA, the CDR3 is TGTGCCACCACCGACTGGAGGGGGAGCAATCAGCCCCAGCATTTT. This codes for CATTDWRGSNQPQHF.